The sequence of this T cell receptor beta chain was determined in a study of shared clonotypes between healthy human individuals. This CDR3 contains 13 residues. The ends were cut back, 0 bases at V and 7 bases at J, with 10 bases in the middle. Looked up from germline, CDR1 is SGHRS and CDR2 is YFSETQ. Investigators divided CD4+ cells into CD45RA+ naive and CD45RA-negative memory subsets. This clone appeared once. Methods used by the authors: From ImmunoSEQ came sequences covering only the junction and carrying no quality scores, so filtering differed. Sequenced by immunoSEQ multiplex PCR; TCRdb stores in-frame clones only, minus some. The D gene and trimming were derived from the DNA, and the V and J assignments and clone size from that table. The sample records 2 million to 2.5 million clones, roughly 92% being singletons.

The receptor was isolated from a man aged 18 to 30 in good health. Some clones in this sample may be carry-over from other donors' samples. Sequencing was carried out using naive CD4+ T cells from PBMCs. Described subset: CD45RA+ positively selected. This rearrangement joins TRBV5-1 to TRBJ1-2; D may be TRBD1 (5 bases). For the CDR3, the DNA is TGCGCCAGCAGCTTGGGGGGCGTAGGTGGCTACACCTTC. As protein: CASSLGGVGGYTF. The whole variable domain, filled in from reference TRBV5-1 and TRBJ1-2, reads KAGVTQTPRYLIKTRGQQVTLSCSPISGHRSVSWYQQTPGQGLQFLFEYFSETQRNKGNFPGRFSGRQFSNSRSEMNVSTLELGDSALYLCASSLGGVGGYTFGSGTRLTVV.